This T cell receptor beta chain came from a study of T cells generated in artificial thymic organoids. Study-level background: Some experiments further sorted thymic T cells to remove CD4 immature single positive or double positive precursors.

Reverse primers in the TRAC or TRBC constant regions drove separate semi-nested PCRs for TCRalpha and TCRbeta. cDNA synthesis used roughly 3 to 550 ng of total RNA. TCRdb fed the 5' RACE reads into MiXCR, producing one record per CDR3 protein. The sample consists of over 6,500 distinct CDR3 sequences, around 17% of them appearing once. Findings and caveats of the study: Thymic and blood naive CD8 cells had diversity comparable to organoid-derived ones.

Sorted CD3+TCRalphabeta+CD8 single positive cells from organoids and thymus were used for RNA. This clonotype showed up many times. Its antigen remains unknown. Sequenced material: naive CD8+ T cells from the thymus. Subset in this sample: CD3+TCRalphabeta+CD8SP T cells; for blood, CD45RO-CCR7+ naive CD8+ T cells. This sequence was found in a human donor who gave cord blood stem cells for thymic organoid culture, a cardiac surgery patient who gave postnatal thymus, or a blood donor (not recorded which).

The CDR3 coding sequence is TGCGCCAGCAGCCAAGATTGGGGATATCAGCCCCAGCATTTT. It specifies CASSQDWGYQPQHF. This sequence joins TRBV4-3 and TRBJ1-5, with D unclear. The V and J ends lost 0 bases and 5 bases respectively, with 8 bases between them. From germline, CDR1 is LGHNA and CDR2 YSLEER. The CDR3 loop spans 14 amino acids.